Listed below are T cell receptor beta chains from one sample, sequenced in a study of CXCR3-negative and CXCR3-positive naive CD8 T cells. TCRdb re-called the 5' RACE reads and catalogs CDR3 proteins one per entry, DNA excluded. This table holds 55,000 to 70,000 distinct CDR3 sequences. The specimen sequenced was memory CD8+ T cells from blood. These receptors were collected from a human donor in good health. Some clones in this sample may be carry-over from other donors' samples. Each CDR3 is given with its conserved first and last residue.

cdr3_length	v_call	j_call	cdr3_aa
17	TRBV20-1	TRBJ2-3	CSARGAYEGLRTDTQYF
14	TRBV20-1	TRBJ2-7	CSVRENRDSYEQYF
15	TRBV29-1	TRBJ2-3	CSVDIAGERTDTQYF
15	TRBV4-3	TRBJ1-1	CASSQDRGANTEAFF
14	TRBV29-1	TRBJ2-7	CSVTGTGESYEQYF
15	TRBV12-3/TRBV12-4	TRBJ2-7	CASSLPGRPSYEQYF
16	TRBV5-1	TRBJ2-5	CASSSFGTSDAETQYF
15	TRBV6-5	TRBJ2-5	CASRPPGGGAETQYF
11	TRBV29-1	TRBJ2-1	CSVDQGPEQFF
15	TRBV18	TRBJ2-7	CASSPKLKTDYEQYF
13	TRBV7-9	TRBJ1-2	CANRVHDGYGYTF
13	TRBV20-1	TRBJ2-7	CSARPTPTYEQYF
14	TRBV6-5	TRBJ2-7	CASRFGDRAYEQYF
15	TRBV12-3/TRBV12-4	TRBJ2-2	CASNRWTVNTGELFF
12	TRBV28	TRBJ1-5	CASAYRDQPQHF
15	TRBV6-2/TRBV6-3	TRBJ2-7	CASSYLQGISYEQYF
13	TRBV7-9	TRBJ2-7	CASSPRQTNEQYF
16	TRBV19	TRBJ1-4	CASSIDRGRENEKLFF
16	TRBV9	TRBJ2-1	CASSRPRQGGRDEQFF
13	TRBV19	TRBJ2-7	CASSPGTDYEQYF
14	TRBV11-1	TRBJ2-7	CASSFGRGSYEQYF
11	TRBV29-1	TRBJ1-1	CSVSGNTEAFF
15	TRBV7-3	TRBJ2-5	CASSLMPGGQETQYF
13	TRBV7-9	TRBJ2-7	CASSRGTDYEQYF
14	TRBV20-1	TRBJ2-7	CSAREAGFSYEQYF
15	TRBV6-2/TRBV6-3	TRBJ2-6	CASSPVSSGANVLTF
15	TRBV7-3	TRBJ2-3	CASSPLAGAEDTQYF
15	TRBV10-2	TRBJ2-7	CASSRDPSQHYEQYF
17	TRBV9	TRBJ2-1	CASSVWSRDSSYNEQFF
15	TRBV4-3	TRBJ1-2	CASSQDDDRTYGYTF
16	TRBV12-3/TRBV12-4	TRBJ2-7	CASSPSVGKAAYEQYF
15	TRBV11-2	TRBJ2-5	CASSFPPDGGETQYF
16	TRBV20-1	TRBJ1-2	CSARGDRRSFNYGYTF
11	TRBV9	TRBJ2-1	CASSTMDEQFF
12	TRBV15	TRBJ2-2	CATGGVQGELFF
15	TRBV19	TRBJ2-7	CASYTDLNISYEQYF
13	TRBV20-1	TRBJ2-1	CSARAPTYNEQFF
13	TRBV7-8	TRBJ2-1	CASSLGLASEQFF
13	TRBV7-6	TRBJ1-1	CASSSRGVTEAFF
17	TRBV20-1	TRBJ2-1	CSARPGGGSPHYNEQFF
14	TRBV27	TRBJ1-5	CASSLNGSNQPQHF
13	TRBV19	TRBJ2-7	CASQGQAHLEQYF
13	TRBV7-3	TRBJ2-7	CASSSPGLADQYF
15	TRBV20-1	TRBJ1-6	CSAREGGMDGSPLHF